This T cell receptor beta chain stems from a study of T cells in Graves' hyperthyroidism and ophthalmopathy. The CDR3 sequence is 15 residues long. Trimming pared 2 bases from V and 6 bases from J, leaving 13 bases between. The germline V gene encodes CDR1 SEHNR and CDR2 FQNEAQ (reference sequence). Regions amplified from RNA transcripts were the TCR beta CDR3 regions. The TCR CDR3 first-round RT-PCR relied on the HTBI primer set. TCRdb re-derived calls from the multiplex PCR reads in MiXCR, one entry per CDR3 protein. The repertoire holds 250,000 or so distinct CDR3 sequences, 13% to 15% seen once, with about 14% in the top ten.

The TCR sequence derives from a woman between 40 and 50 years old with Graves' hyperthyroidism that later progressed to Graves' ophthalmopathy. This chain connects TRBV7-9 to TRBJ2-2; a possible D gene is TRBD1 (6 bases). Sequencing used blood. The CDR3: CASSLQGGSAGELFF. CDR3 sequence (DNA): TGTGCCAGCAGCTTACAAGGGGGTTCGGCCGGGGAGCTGTTTTTT.